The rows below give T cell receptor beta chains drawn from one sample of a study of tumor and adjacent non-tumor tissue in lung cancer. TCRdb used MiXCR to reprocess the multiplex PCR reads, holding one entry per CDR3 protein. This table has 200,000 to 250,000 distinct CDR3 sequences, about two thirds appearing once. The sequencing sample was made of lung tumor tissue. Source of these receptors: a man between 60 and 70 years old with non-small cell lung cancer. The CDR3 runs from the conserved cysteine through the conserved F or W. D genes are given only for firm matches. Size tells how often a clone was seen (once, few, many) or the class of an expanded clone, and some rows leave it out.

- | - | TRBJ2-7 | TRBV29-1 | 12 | TGTAGCGCTGAAGAGCACCTCGGCGAGCAGTACTTC | CSAEEHLGEQYF
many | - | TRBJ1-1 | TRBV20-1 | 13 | TGCAGTGCTAGAGGGTATAGGGACCGAAAAGCTTTCTTT | CSARGYRDRKAFF
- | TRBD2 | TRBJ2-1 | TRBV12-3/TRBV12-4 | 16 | TGTGCCAGCAGTTTACGGGCGGGAGTGGCCTACAATGAACAGTTCTTC | CASSLRAGVAYNEQFF
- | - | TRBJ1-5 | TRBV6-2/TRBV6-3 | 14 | TGTACCAGCGATCCCGTGACAAAAGGGCAGCCCCAGCATTTT | CTSDPVTKGQPQHF
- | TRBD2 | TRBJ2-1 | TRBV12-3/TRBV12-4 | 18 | TGTGCCAGCAGTCTCGGTACAGGTTCGGGCGGGGGCTACAATGAGCAGTTCTTC | CASSLGTGSGGGYNEQFF
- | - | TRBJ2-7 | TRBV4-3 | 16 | TGCGCCAGCAGCCAAGATTCCCGGACAGTGGCCTACGAGCAGTACTTC | CASSQDSRTVAYEQYF
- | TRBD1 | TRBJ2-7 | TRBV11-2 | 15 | TGTGCCAGCAACTTAAGCCGGGACAGGGGCCACGAGCAGTATTTC | CASNLSRDRGHEQYF
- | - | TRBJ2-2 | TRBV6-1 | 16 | TGTGCCAGCAGTGAATACCTCCAGGGAGTAACCGGGGAGCTGTTTTTT | CASSEYLQGVTGELFF
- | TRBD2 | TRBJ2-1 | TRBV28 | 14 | TGTGCCAGCATTGCGGGAGAGAAATACAATGAGCAGTTCTTC | CASIAGEKYNEQFF
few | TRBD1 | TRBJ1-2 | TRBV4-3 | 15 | TGCGCCAGCAGCCAAGCACAGGGGGCGATCAGGGGCTACACCTTC | CASSQAQGAIRGYTF
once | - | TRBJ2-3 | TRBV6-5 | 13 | TGTGCCAGCTGTTACATCCCGGCGGATACGCAGTATTTT | CASCYIPADTQYF
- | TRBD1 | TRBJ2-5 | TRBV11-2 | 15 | TGTGCCAGCAGTCGGGACAGGGTCGGCCAAGAGACCCAGTACTTC | CASSRDRVGQETQYF
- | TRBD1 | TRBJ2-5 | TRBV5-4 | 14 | TGTGCCAGCAGCGAAGGACAGGGGACAGAGACCCAGTACTTC | CASSEGQGTETQYF
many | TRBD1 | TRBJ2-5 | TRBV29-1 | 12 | TGCAGCGTTGTGGACAGGCAAGAGACCCAGTACTTC | CSVVDRQETQYF
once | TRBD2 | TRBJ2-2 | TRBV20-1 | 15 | TGCAGTGCTCGATGGGCGGGAGTGAACACCGGGGAGCTGTTTTTT | CSARWAGVNTGELFF
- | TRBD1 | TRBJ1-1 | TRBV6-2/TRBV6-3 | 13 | TGTGCCAGCAGCGAACGGGACAGAGCTGAAGCTGTCTTT | CASSERDRAEAVF
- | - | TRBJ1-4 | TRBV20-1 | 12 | TGCAGTGATAGCAGGGGCAGTGAAAAACTGTTTTTT | CSDSRGSEKLFF
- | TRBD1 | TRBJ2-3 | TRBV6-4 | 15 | TGTGCCTGCCTGGAGGACAGGGGGCAAACAGATACGCAGTATTTT | CACLEDRGQTDTQYF
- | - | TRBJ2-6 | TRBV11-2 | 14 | TGTGCTGTCAGTCCTATATCTGGGGCCAACGTCCTGACTTTC | CAVSPISGANVLTF
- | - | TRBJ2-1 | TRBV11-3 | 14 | TGTGCCAGCAGCTTAGACCTAACTATCGGAGAGCTGTTCTTC | CASSLDLTIGELFF
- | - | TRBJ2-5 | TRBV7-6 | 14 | TGTGCCAGCAACTTAGATAGGGTCGAAGAGACCCAGTACTTC | CASNLDRVEETQYF
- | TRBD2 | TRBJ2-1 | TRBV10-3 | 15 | TGTGCCATCAGTGACCCCACGACTAGCGGCAATGAGCAGTTCTTC | CAISDPTTSGNEQFF
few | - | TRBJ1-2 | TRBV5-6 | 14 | TGTGCCAGCAACACTTGGGCAGGCATCGCACGCTACACCTTC | CASNTWAGIARYTF
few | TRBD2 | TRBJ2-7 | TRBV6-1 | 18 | TGTGCCAGCAGTGAATTTCGGACTCCGGGGGGGGATTACTACGAGCAGTACTTC | CASSEFRTPGGDYYEQYF
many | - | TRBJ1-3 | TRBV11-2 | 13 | TGTGCCAGCAGCCCAGGGTCCGGAAACACCATATATTTT | CASSPGSGNTIYF
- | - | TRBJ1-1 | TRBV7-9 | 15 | TGTGCCAGCAGCTTACCCGCCGACCCGAACACTGAAGCTTTCTTT | CASSLPADPNTEAFF
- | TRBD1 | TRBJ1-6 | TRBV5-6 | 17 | TGTCCTAGCAGCCTACTACAGGGGGCAGATTATAATTCACCCCTCCACTTT | CPSSLLQGADYNSPLHF
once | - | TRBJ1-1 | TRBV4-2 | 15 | TGTGCCAACAGCCCTCCGGGACAAGTGAACACTGGAGCTTTCTTT | CANSPPGQVNTGAFF
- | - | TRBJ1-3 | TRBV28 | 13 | TGTGCCAGCTATGGGACACTAGGAAACACCATATATTTT | CASYGTLGNTIYF
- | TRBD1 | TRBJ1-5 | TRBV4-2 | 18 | TGTGCCAGCAGCCAGGATGGGGAGGGGGCTATAGTGAATCAGCCCAAGCATTTT | CASSQDGEGAIVNQPKHF
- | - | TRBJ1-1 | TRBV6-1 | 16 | TGTGCCAGCAGTGAAGGGTCGGGGAAGGGTTTCACTGCAACTTTCTTT | CASSEGSGKGFTATFF
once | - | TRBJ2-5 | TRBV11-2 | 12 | TGTGCCAGCGGTTTCGGTGAAGAGACCCAGTACTTC | CASGFGEETQYF
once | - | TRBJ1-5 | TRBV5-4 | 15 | TGTGCCAGCAGCTACAGTCCATTAGGGAATCAGCCTCAGCATTTT | CASSYSPLGNQPQHF
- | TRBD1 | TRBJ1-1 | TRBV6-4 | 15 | TGTGCCAGCAGCCTAACAGGGGGGCGACCCACTGAAGCTTTCTTT | CASSLTGGRPTEAFF
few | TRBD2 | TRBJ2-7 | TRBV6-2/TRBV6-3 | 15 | TGTGCCAGCAGTTCGACTAGCGGGAGCTCCTACGAGCAGTACTTC | CASSSTSGSSYEQYF
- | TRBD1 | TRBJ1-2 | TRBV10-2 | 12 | TGCGCCAGTACAGGGGGCGATGATGGTTACACCTTC | CASTGGDDGYTF
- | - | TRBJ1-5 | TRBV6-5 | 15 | TGTGCCAGCAGACCGGGTGGCACGAGCAATCAGCCCCAGCATTTT | CASRPGGTSNQPQHF
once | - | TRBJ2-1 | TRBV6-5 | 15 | TGTGCCAGCGGTGAGACAGGCCTAGGAAACAATGAGCAGTTCTTC | CASGETGLGNNEQFF
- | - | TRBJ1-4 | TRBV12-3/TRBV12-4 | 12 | TGTACCAGCAGTTTCCCCAGAGGAAGACTGTTTTTT | CTSSFPRGRLFF
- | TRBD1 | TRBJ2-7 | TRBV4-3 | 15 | TGCGCCAGCAGCCCAGGACAGGGAAATTATAGGGAGCAGTACTTC | CASSPGQGNYREQYF
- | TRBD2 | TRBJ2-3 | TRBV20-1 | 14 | TGCAGTGCTCCCGTGACTAGCTCACAAGATACGCAGTATTTT | CSAPVTSSQDTQYF
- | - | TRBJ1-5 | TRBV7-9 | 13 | TGTGCCAGCAGGGGGGGGGGCAATCAGCCCCAACTTTTT | CASRGGGNQPQLF
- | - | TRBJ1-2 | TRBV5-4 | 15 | TGTGCCAGCAGTCTGGGGAGACAGGAGCACTATGGCTACACCTTC | CASSLGRQEHYGYTF
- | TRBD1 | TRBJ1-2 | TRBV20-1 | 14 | TGCAGTGTTGCCAGGGGGCGTATGGACTATGGCTACACCTTC | CSVARGRMDYGYTF
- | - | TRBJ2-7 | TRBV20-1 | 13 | TGCAGTGCGTACACAGCTAGCTCCTACGATCAGTACTTC | CSAYTASSYDQYF
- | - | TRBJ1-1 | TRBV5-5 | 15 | TGTGCCAGCAGCCCACGGAGACAGAGGAACACTGAAGCTTTCTTT | CASSPRRQRNTEAFF
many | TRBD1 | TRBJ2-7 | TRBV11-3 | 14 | TGTGCCAGCACATCGGACAGGGGAGGCTACGAGCAGTACTTC | CASTSDRGGYEQYF
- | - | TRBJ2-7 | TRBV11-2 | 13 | TGTTCCAGCAGAGGGCTCACGGTTCTGGAGCAGTACTTC | CSSRGLTVLEQYF
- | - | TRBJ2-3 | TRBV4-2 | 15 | TGTGCCAGCAGGCACAACTATGGGGACGCAGATACGCAGTATTTT | CASRHNYGDADTQYF
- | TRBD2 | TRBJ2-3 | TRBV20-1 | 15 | TGCAGTGCAAGGATTAGCGGGGGGGCAGCAGATACGCAGTATTTT | CSARISGGAADTQYF
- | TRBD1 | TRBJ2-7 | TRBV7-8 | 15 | TGTGCCAGCAGCTACAGCCGGGACAGGGGATACGAGCAGTACTTC | CASSYSRDRGYEQYF
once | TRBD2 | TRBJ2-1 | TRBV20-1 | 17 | TGTAGTGCCCACAGACTTCCCAGCGGGAGCTCCTACAATGAGCAGTTCTTC | CSAHRLPSGSSYNEQFF